The 28 T cell receptor beta chains below were found in one sample sequenced in a study of cytotoxic CD8 clonotypes in ibrutinib-treated CLL. The assay was immunoSEQ multiplex PCR, and TCRdb's table has in-frame clones only and misses some. The table has around 130,000 clones, approximately 81% seen once. This specimen consisted of PBMCs, obtained after 24 months of ibrutinib treatment. The receptors were sampled from a human donor with chronic lymphocytic leukemia.

The chain carries TRBV9 and TRBJ1-1; no reliable D call. This CDR3 contains 13 residues. Germline CDR1 reads SGDLS; CDR2 reads YYNGEE. The V end lost 5 bases, the J end lost 3 bases, and 11 bases lay between the germline ends. This CDR3 reads CASRRREDTEAFF. The CDR3 coding sequence is TGTGCCAGCAGGAGAAGGGAAGACACTGAAGCTTTCTTT.

This chain links TRBV5-5 with TRBJ2-5; maybe TRBD1 (6 bases). The V end lost 2 bases, the J end lost 5 bases, and 10 bases lay between the germline ends. Germline CDR1 is SGHKS and CDR2 is YYEKEE (reference sequence). The CDR3 has 13 residues. CDR3 protein: CASSLGQRETQYF. The CDR3 DNA reads TGTGCCAGCAGCTTAGGACAGAGGGAGACCCAGTACTTC.

The chain carries TRBV10-1 and TRBJ1-3; possible D gene TRBD1, 5 bases. Germline assignment: CDR1 WNHNN and CDR2 SYGVQD (reference sequence). V dropped 0 bases and J dropped 0 bases, with 12 bases sitting between them. The CDR3 runs 17 residues. The CDR3 protein is CASSESNDRYSGNTIYF. The CDR3 DNA reads as TGCGCCAGCAGTGAGTCAAATGACAGATACTCTGGAAACACCATATATTTT.

This CDR3 is CASEGQGQYNEQFF. DNA of the CDR3: TGTGCCAGCGAGGGACAGGGGCAATACAATGAGCAGTTCTTC. The chain uses TRBV7-9 and TRBJ2-1; 10 bases match TRBD1. Germline assignment: CDR1 SEHNR and CDR2 FQNEAQ (reference sequence). The CDR3 runs to 14 residues. J lost 4 bases, V lost 8 bases, and 5 bases had no gene match. Full variable domain (remainder filled in from reference TRBV7-9 and TRBJ2-1): DTGVSQNPRHKITKRGQNVTFRCDPISEHNRLYWYRQTLGQGPEFLTYFQNEAQLEKSRLLSDRFSAERPKGSFSTLEIQRTEQGDSAMYLCASEGQGQYNEQFFGPGTRLTVL.

The V gene is TRBV10-3, the J gene TRBJ1-1; 8 bases align to TRBD1. Germline V gene data show CDR1 as ENHRY and CDR2 as SYGVKD. With V trimmed by 5 bases and J by 4 bases, 3 bases remained unmatched. The CDR3 covers 13 residues. The CDR3 DNA is TGTGCCATCAGTCGGACAGGGTCCACTGAAGCTTTCTTT. Its translation: CAISRTGSTEAFF.

The chain uses TRBV18 and TRBJ2-3; tentatively, D is TRBD1 or TRBD2 (5 bases each). The CDR3 runs 14 residues. V was cut by 6 bases and J by 4 bases, with 14 bases left in between. The germline gives CDR1 KGHSH, CDR2 LQKENI. CDR3 region: CASSRGDGADTQYF. The CDR3 coding sequence is TGTGCCAGCTCCCGAGGGGACGGCGCAGATACGCAGTATTTT.

The genes are TRBV9 and TRBJ2-2; TRBD1 matches 10 bases. CDR3 length: 17 residues. The V gene's germline CDR1 is SGDLS and CDR2 YYNGEE. The J segment lost 6 bases and the V segment lost 3 bases, leaving 11 bases of the junction unmatched. The CDR3 region has the DNA TGTGCCAGCAGCGACCCGGGACAGGGGTTTTTCGCCGGGGAGCTGTTTTTT. The encoded protein is CASSDPGQGFFAGELFF. The complete variable domain, with remaining parts taken from reference TRBV9 and TRBJ2-2, reads DSGVTQTPKHLITATGQRVTLRCSPRSGDLSVYWYQQSLDQGLQFLIQYYNGEERAKGNILERFSAQQFPDLHSELNLSSLELGDSALYFCASSDPGQGFFAGELFFGEGSRLTVL.

The gene calls are TRBV6-6 and TRBJ2-2; the D gene is possibly TRBD2 (5 bases). CDR3 length: 15 amino acids. Trimming removed 2 bases from V and 7 bases from J, with 14 bases in between. From germline, CDR1 is MNHNY and CDR2 SVGAGI (reference sequence). DNA of the CDR3: TGTGCCAGCAGTTACGGGCTAGCCCGGAGCGGGGAGCTGTTTTTT. Its translation: CASSYGLARSGELFF.

This chain links TRBV28 with TRBJ1-4; D is uncertain. The CDR3 is made up of 11 amino acids. CDR1 is MDHEN and CDR2 is SYDVKM in the germline V gene. Trimming removed 6 bases from V and 9 bases from J, with 8 bases in between. CDR3 loop: CASSALQKLFF. The CDR3 coding sequence is TGTGCCAGCAGCGCTCTGCAAAAACTGTTTTTT.

The chain recombines TRBV27 with TRBJ2-6; no reliable D call. The length of the CDR3 is 13 residues. CDR1 and CDR2 from the germline V gene are MNHEY and SMNVEV (reference sequence). Trimming took off 2 bases at V and 11 bases at J, with 10 bases between the two ends. The CDR3 region is CASSLMVGDVLTF. DNA of the CDR3: TGTGCCAGCAGTTTAATGGTCGGCGACGTCCTGACTTTC.

The chain carries TRBV14 and TRBJ1-6; 11 bases line up with TRBD1. The germline CDR1 and CDR2 sequences are SGHDN and FVKESK. V gave up 0 bases and J gave up 7 bases; unmatched junction bases: 14. The CDR3 has 20 amino acids. CDR3 region: CASSQDWVDRGRALNSPLHF. CDR3 nucleotides: TGTGCCAGCAGCCAAGATTGGGTGGACAGGGGGCGAGCACTCAATTCACCCCTCCACTTT.

The chain is built from TRBV6-5 and TRBJ2-7; D is uncertain. This CDR3 has 14 residues. Germline assignment: CDR1 MNHEY and CDR2 SVGAGI. Trimming took off 5 bases at V and 2 bases at J, with 13 bases between the two ends. The CDR3 here is CASSRSLATYEQYF. CDR3 DNA sequence: TGTGCCAGCAGTCGGTCTTTGGCGACCTACGAGCAGTACTTC.

The chain is built from TRBV7-9 and TRBJ1-4; D not resolved. V lost 2 bases and J lost 8, with 9 bases in between. Germline CDR1 reads SEHNR; CDR2 reads FQNEAQ (reference sequence). This CDR3 has 13 residues. This chain's CDR3 is CASSLLRGEKLFF. In nucleotides, the CDR3 is TGTGCCAGCAGCTTACTTCGCGGGGAAAAACTGTTTTTT.

This sequence joins TRBV23-1 and TRBJ2-5; TRBD2 might be the D (6 bases). TRBV23-1 carries the ORF label, with uncertain function. This CDR3 comprises 14 residues. This CDR3 reads CAIWGEVGEETQYF. CDR3 DNA: TGCGCAATCTGGGGGGAGGTAGGGGAAGAGACCCAGTACTTC.

This rearrangement joins TRBV19 to TRBJ2-5, with D tentatively TRBD1 (6 bases). V was shortened by 8 bases and J by 3 bases, with 16 bases between the two germline ends. The CDR3 loop spans 14 amino acids. CDR1 and CDR2 (germline): LNHDA, SQIVND (reference sequence). The DNA of the CDR3 is TGTGCCAGTGGGAACCGGGACACCAAAGAGACCCAGTACTTC. Translation: CASGNRDTKETQYF.

V is TRBV27 and J is TRBJ1-5; 8 nucleotides line up with TRBD1. Trimming cost V 4 bases and J 4 bases; bases outside gene matches: 9. This CDR3 comprises 16 residues. In germline, CDR1 is MNHEY, CDR2 SMNVEV (reference sequence). CDR3 bases: TGTGCCAGCAGTTCCTTCGGACAGGGAGGGAATCAGCCCCAGCATTTT. Its protein product is CASSSFGQGGNQPQHF.

The chain links TRBV7-2 to TRBJ2-7, with 8 positions matching TRBD1. Germline CDR1 reads SGHTA; CDR2 reads FQGNSA. Germline trimming cut 7 bases from V and 3 bases from J; bases unmatched to any gene: 8. CDR3 length: 14 residues. CDR3 in amino acids: CASTIDRGSYEQYF. The CDR3 coding sequence is TGTGCCAGCACCATCGACAGGGGTAGCTACGAGCAGTACTTC.

The chain couples TRBV6-1 to TRBJ2-2, with TRBD1 matching 7 bases. From germline, CDR1 is MNHNS and CDR2 SASEGT. V shed 6 bases and J 6 bases; nucleotides not matched to a gene: 4. The CDR3 contains 13 residues. The CDR3 coding sequence is TGTGCCAGCAGGGGACAGCCCGCCGGGGAGCTGTTTTTT. It yields the protein CASRGQPAGELFF.

The chain joins TRBV7-8 to TRBJ2-5, with TRBD1 identical over 7 bases. The germline V gene has CDR1 SGHVS and CDR2 FQNEAQ. J was trimmed by 5 bases and V by 5 bases; bases with no gene match: 5. This CDR3 contains 13 residues. This CDR3 reads CASSQGQAETQYF. CDR3 nucleotide sequence: TGTGCCAGCAGCCAAGGACAGGCGGAGACCCAGTACTTC.

The CDR3 spells CASRKSGDNQPQHF. CDR3 DNA: TGTGCCAGCAGGAAGTCAGGGGACAATCAGCCCCAGCATTTT. The V and J genes are TRBV28 and TRBJ1-5, with a weak D call TRBD1 (6 bases). V lost 6 bases, J lost 3 bases, and 12 bases lay in between. Germline V lookup: CDR1 MDHEN, CDR2 SYDVKM. CDR3 length equals 14 residues.

On this clone itself: At the DNA level, this CDR3 is encoded by other sequences in the same sample as well. The rearrangement uses TRBV18 and TRBJ2-7; 8 positions match TRBD1. J was trimmed by 2 bases and V by 3 bases; bases with no gene match: 3. The germline CDR1 and CDR2 sequences are KGHSH and LQKENI. CDR3 length equals 14 residues. The DNA for the CDR3 is TGTGCCAGCTCACCCGGGACAGGAGCCTACGAGCAGTACTTC. As protein: CASSPGTGAYEQYF.

This chain uses TRBV6-5 with TRBJ1-1; D uncertain. The CDR3 length is 15 residues. Germline CDR1 is MNHEY and CDR2 is SVGAGI. Trimming pared 7 bases from V and 1 base from J, leaving 16 bases between. CDR3 bases: TGTGCCAGCACATCCTTCACAGCATCGAACACTGAAGCTTTCTTT. Protein: CASTSFTASNTEAFF.

The gene calls are TRBV6-6 and TRBJ2-2; 7 bases agree with TRBD2. With 7 bases clipped from V and 2 bases from J, the junction kept 7 bases outside the gene matches. Germline values: CDR1 MNHNY, CDR2 SVGAGI (reference sequence). The CDR3 sequence is 15 residues long. CDR3 DNA sequence: TGTGCCAGCACCTTGCTAGCGGCAAACACCGGGGAGCTGTTTTTT. This sequence encodes CASTLLAANTGELFF.

This clone was seen more than once but under ten times. The chain is built from TRBV7-9 and TRBJ2-1; D may match TRBD1 or TRBD2 (6 bases each). V shed 3 bases and J shed 4 bases, with 10 bases lying between them. The CDR3 consists of 14 residues. Germline V gives CDR1 SEHNR, CDR2 FQNEAQ (reference sequence). CDR3 residues: CASSLAGTYNEQFF. The CDR3 DNA is TGTGCCAGCAGCTTGGCGGGGACATACAATGAGCAGTTCTTC. Full variable domain (rest looked up from reference TRBV7-9 and TRBJ2-1): DTGVSQNPRHKITKRGQNVTFRCDPISEHNRLYWYRQTLGQGPEFLTYFQNEAQLEKSRLLSDRFSAERPKGSFSTLEIQRTEQGDSAMYLCASSLAGTYNEQFFGPGTRLTVL.

This clone was counted a few times. The chain is built from TRBV10-3 and TRBJ2-7, with 10 nucleotides matching TRBD1. CDR3 size: 16 residues. CDR1 is ENHRY and CDR2 is SYGVKD in the germline V gene. Trimming at V came to 6 bases and at J to 0 bases, leaving 8 bases not matched to a gene. CDR3 sequence (DNA): TGTGCCATCAGGGAAGCCGGGACAGGGGCCTCCTACGAGCAGTACTTC. This gives the protein CAIREAGTGASYEQYF.

The V gene is TRBV7-2, the J gene TRBJ2-7; D might be TRBD1 (5 bases). CDR1 is SGHTA, CDR2 FQGNSA, per germline. The CDR3 is made up of 14 amino acids. V gave up 3 bases and J gave up 2 bases, with 11 bases separating them. This chain's CDR3 is CASSFRQNPYEQYF. CDR3 nucleotide sequence: TGTGCCAGCAGCTTTCGACAGAACCCCTACGAGCAGTACTTC.

This chain joins TRBV28 and TRBJ1-3; weak D call: TRBD1 (6 bases). V lost 7 bases, J lost 0 bases, and 16 bases lay in between. Germline V gene sequence: CDR1 MDHEN, CDR2 SYDVKM. CDR3 length: 16 residues. The CDR3 protein is CASTSPTGYSGNTIYF. The CDR3 DNA follows: TGTGCCAGCACCTCCCCGACAGGCTACTCTGGAAACACCATATATTTT.

The gene calls are TRBV18 and TRBJ1-1, with 7 bases aligning to TRBD1. This CDR3 region has 14 residues. J gave up 4 bases and V 3 bases, and 5 bases lay outside the gene matches. The germline V gene has CDR1 KGHSH and CDR2 LQKENI. Written as DNA, the CDR3 is TGTGCCAGCTCACCCACGACAGGGTTCACTGAAGCTTTCTTT. Translated: CASSPTTGFTEAFF. Looking up the rest from reference TRBV18 and TRBJ1-1 gives the full variable domain: NAGVMQNPRHLVRRRGQEARLRCSPMKGHSHVYWYRQLPEEGLKFMVYLQKENIIDESGMPKERFSAEFPKEGPSILRIQQVVRGDSAAYFCASSPTTGFTEAFFGQGTRLTVV.